This T cell receptor beta chain was identified in a study of T cells expressing NK-cell markers. Details on this clonotype: Its antigen is unknown.

The CDR3 runs 12 residues. Looked up from germline, CDR1 is SGHKS and CDR2 is YYEKEE (reference sequence). For each CDR3 protein, TCRdb gives one entry from its re-call of the 5' RACE reads, without DNA. Its clone listing holds 450,000 to 600,000 distinct CDR3 sequences. Whole-study results and caveats: Dominant NKG2C+ clonotypes accounted for 1.0-7.0% of CD8+ T cells in a handful of donors.

V gene TRBV5-5 combines with J gene TRBJ2-7. What was sequenced was blood T cells: a sorted CD56 or NKG2C T cell subset, CD4+ or CD8+ T cells, or bulk PBMC T cells (not recorded which). This clonotype was sampled from a man aged 18 to 30 in good health. CDR3 region: CASSFRSHEQYF.